These T cell receptor beta chains were read from a single sample in a study of T cell responses to AZD1222 COVID-19 vaccine. Assay used: immunoSEQ multiplex PCR; TCRdb lists only in-frame clones, some missing. The sample yields approximately 90,000 clones, roughly nine tenths seen once. The source material was peripheral blood, sampled on day 0 of AZD1222 vaccination. These receptors were taken from an adult in good health. Each CDR3 is given with its conserved first and last residue. A D gene is named only where the DNA matches it firmly. The size entry is marked missing in some rows and otherwise reads once, few, many or a size class.

V gene	clone size	D gene	J gene	CDR3 protein	CDR3 DNA
TRBV6-5	-	-	TRBJ1-3	CASRGSSGNTIYF	TGTGCCAGCAGAGGGAGTTCTGGAAACACCATATATTTT
TRBV11-2	-	-	TRBJ2-1	CASSPRLSSSYNEQFF	TGTGCCAGCAGCCCCCGACTTTCGAGCTCCTACAATGAGCAGTTCTTC
TRBV7-9	-	-	TRBJ1-2	CASSFSPGHRPYGYTF	TGTGCCAGCAGTTTTTCTCCCGGACACCGCCCCTATGGCTACACCTTC
TRBV4-3	-	-	TRBJ1-2	CASSPGTVEGYTF	TGCGCCAGCAGCCCCGGGACTGTTGAGGGCTACACCTTC
TRBV10-2	once	-	TRBJ1-1	CASRDTTEAFF	TGCGCCAGCCGGGACACAACTGAAGCTTTCTTT
TRBV29-1	-	TRBD1	TRBJ1-5	CSVPGGNGNQPQHF	TGCAGCGTTCCAGGGGGCAATGGCAATCAGCCCCAGCATTTT
TRBV7-2	-	TRBD2	TRBJ2-1	CATKASGGGYNEQFF	TGTGCCACCAAAGCCTCGGGGGGTGGTTACAATGAGCAGTTCTTC
TRBV7-8	-	-	TRBJ2-5	CASSRPPETQYF	TGTGCCAGCAGCCGTCCTCCCGAGACCCAGTACTTC
TRBV5-1	-	TRBD2	TRBJ2-7	CASSPRLAGDSYEQYF	TGCGCCAGCAGCCCACGACTAGCGGGAGACTCCTACGAGCAGTACTTC
TRBV5-1	-	-	TRBJ1-4	CATSRGTATNEKLFF	TGCGCCACCTCCAGGGGAACTGCAACTAATGAAAAACTGTTTTTT
TRBV7-6	-	TRBD1	TRBJ1-1	CASSIRGQANTEAFF	TGTGCCAGCAGCATAAGAGGACAGGCGAACACTGAAGCTTTCTTT
TRBV6-1	once	-	TRBJ1-5	CASSERGYSNQPQHF	TGTGCCAGCAGTGAGAGGGGTTATAGCAATCAGCCCCAGCATTTT
TRBV6-5	-	TRBD1	TRBJ1-5	CASSRQGRGNQPQHF	TGTGCCAGCAGTAGACAGGGGCGCGGCAATCAGCCCCAGCATTTT
TRBV4-1	once	-	TRBJ2-4	CASSGVGFLAKNIQYF	TGCGCCAGCAGCGGGGTGGGTTTCCTAGCCAAAAACATTCAGTACTTC
TRBV12-3/TRBV12-4	-	-	TRBJ1-1	CASSIGGTEAFF	TGTGCCAGCAGCATCGGGGGCACTGAAGCTTTCTTT
TRBV10-1	-	TRBD1	TRBJ2-5	CASSERQGETQYF	TGCGCCAGCAGTGAGAGACAGGGAGAGACCCAGTACTTC
TRBV4-2	-	-	TRBJ1-2	CASSFSIGRGVNYGYTF	TGTGCCAGCAGCTTCAGCATTGGTCGGGGAGTCAACTATGGCTACACCTTC
TRBV6-2/TRBV6-3	-	-	TRBJ1-6	CASSYWQAIYNSPLHF	TGTGCCAGCAGTTACTGGCAGGCGATTTATAATTCACCCCTCCACTTT
TRBV7-3	-	TRBD1	TRBJ1-1	CASRPQPGQGSTEAFF	TGTGCCAGCAGACCCCAACCGGGACAGGGTTCCACTGAAGCTTTCTTT
TRBV5-1	-	-	TRBJ2-3	CASSYQDTQYF	TGCGCCAGCAGCTACCAGGATACGCAGTATTTT
TRBV24-1	-	-	TRBJ1-1	CATRGPGVHGTEAFF	TGTGCCACCAGGGGCCCAGGAGTCCACGGCACTGAAGCTTTCTTT
TRBV5-4	-	-	TRBJ1-5	CASSFPGSPQHF	TGTGCCAGCAGCTTTCCAGGGTCGCCCCAGCATTTT
TRBV19	-	-	TRBJ1-4	CATARGDMANEKLFF	TGTGCCACCGCAAGGGGGGATATGGCTAATGAAAAACTGTTTTTT
TRBV2	-	-	TRBJ1-5	CASSEDRGNQPQHF	TGTGCCAGCAGCGAAGACAGAGGCAATCAGCCCCAGCATTTT
TRBV4-1	hyperexpanded	-	TRBJ2-7	CASSQDPLGEQYF	TGCGCCAGCAGCCAAGATCCATTGGGGGAGCAGTACTTC
TRBV9	-	-	TRBJ1-3	CASNTGTGNTIYF	TGTGCCAGCAACACGGGCACGGGAAACACCATATATTTT
TRBV28	-	-	TRBJ1-2	CASSPPGGYYGYTF	TGTGCCAGCAGTCCCCCGGGCGGATACTATGGCTACACCTTC
TRBV19	-	-	TRBJ1-5	CASGLTSNQPQHF	TGTGCCAGTGGGCTAACTAGCAATCAGCCCCAGCATTTT
TRBV27	-	TRBD1	TRBJ2-1	CASRVTQGGSYNEQFF	TGTGCCAGCAGGGTCACACAGGGGGGCTCCTACAATGAGCAGTTCTTC
TRBV4-2	-	TRBD2	TRBJ2-7	CASSSRLAAVYEQYF	TGTGCCAGCAGCTCTCGACTAGCGGCGGTCTACGAGCAGTACTTC
TRBV20-1	-	TRBD1	TRBJ1-4	CSASRQGAARGEKLFF	TGCAGTGCTAGTAGACAGGGGGCAGCGAGGGGTGAAAAACTGTTTTTT
TRBV7-9	-	-	TRBJ1-5	CASSKRVNQPQHF	TGTGCCAGCAGCAAGCGAGTCAATCAGCCCCAGCATTTT
TRBV25-1	few	TRBD1	TRBJ2-5	CASSDPGQTQETQYF	TGTGCCAGCAGTGACCCGGGACAGACCCAAGAGACCCAGTACTTC
TRBV7-2	-	-	TRBJ2-4	CASSFPTGKQYF	TGTGCCAGCAGCTTCCCCACGGGTAAACAGTACTTC
TRBV6-5	-	-	TRBJ1-1	CASRDTGSLNTEAFF	TGTGCCAGCCGAGACACGGGGTCCCTGAACACTGAAGCTTTCTTT
TRBV11-2	-	TRBD1	TRBJ1-5	CASSLGGQGTQPQHF	TGTGCCAGCAGCTTAGGGGGACAGGGTACCCAGCCCCAGCATTTT
TRBV28	once	TRBD2	TRBJ2-7	CASSLRLAGSYEQYF	TGTGCCAGCAGTCTTCGACTAGCGGGGAGCTACGAGCAGTACTTC
TRBV27	-	TRBD1	TRBJ1-2	CASSADRGDYGYTF	TGTGCCAGCAGTGCCGACAGGGGCGACTATGGCTACACCTTC
TRBV6-5	-	TRBD1	TRBJ1-3	CASSGTGGNTIYF	TGTGCCAGCTCCGGGACAGGGGGAAACACCATATATTTT
TRBV7-8	-	-	TRBJ2-1	CASTLAGRPNEQFF	TGTGCCAGCACCCTCGCGGGGAGGCCCAATGAGCAGTTCTTC